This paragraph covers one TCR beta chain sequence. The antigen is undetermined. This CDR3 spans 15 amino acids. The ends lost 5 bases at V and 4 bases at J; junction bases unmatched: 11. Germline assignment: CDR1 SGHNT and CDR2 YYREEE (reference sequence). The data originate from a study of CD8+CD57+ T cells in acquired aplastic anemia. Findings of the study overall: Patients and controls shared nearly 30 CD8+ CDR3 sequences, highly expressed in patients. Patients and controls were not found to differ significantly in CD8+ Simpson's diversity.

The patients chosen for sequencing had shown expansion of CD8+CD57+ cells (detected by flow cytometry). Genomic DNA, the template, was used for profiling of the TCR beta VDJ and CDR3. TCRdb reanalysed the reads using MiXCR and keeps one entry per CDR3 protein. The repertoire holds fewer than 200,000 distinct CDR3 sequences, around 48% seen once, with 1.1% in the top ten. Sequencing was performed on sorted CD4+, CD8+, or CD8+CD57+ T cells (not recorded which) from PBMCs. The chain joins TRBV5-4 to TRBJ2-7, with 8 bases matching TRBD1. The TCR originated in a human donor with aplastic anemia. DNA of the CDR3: TGTGCCAGCAGTTTACTCCAGGGGGCGCGTTACGAGCAGTACTTC. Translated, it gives CASSLLQGARYEQYF.